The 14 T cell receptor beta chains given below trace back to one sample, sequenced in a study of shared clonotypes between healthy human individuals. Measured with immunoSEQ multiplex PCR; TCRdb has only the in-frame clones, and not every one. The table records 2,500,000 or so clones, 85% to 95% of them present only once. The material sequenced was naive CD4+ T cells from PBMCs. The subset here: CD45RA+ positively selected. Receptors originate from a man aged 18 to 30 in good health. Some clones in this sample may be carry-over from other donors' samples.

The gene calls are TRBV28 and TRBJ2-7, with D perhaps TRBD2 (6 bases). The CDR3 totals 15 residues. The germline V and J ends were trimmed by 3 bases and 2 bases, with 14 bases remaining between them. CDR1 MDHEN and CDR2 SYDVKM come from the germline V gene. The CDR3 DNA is TGTGCCAGCAGTTTTGGCGGTGGGACTCCCTACGAGCAGTACTTC. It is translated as CASSFGGGTPYEQYF.

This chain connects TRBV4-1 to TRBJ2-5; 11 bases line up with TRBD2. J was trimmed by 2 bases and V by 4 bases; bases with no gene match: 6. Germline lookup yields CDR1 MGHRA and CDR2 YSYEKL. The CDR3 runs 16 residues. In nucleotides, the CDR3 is TGCGCCAGCAGCCCGGGGGTAGCGGGAGGGCAAGAGACCCAGTACTTC. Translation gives CASSPGVAGGQETQYF.

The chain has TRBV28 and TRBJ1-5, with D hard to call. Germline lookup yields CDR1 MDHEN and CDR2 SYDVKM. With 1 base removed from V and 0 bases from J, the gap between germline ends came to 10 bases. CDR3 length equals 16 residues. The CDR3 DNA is TGTGCCAGCAGTTTATCATCCGGGATTAGCAATCAGCCCCAGCATTTT. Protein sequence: CASSLSSGISNQPQHF.

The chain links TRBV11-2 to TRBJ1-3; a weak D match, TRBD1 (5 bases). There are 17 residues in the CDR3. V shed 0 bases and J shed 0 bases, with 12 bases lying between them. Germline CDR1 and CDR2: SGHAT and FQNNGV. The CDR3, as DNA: TGTGCCAGCAGCTTAGACCTCGGACACCGCTCTGGAAACACCATATATTTT. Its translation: CASSLDLGHRSGNTIYF.

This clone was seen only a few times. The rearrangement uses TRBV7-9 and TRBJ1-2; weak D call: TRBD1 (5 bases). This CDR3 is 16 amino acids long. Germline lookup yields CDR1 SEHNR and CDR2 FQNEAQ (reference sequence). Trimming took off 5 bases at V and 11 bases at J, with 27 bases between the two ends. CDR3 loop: CASSINRDGGSSGYTF. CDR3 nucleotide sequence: TGTGCCAGCAGCATAAACCGGGACGGGGGGAGCAGTGGGTACACCTTC.

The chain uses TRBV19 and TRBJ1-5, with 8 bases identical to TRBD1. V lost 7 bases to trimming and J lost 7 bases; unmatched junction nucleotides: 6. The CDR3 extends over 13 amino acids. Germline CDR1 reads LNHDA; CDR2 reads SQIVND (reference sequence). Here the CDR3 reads CASIQDRDQPQHF. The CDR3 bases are TGTGCCAGTATTCAGGACAGGGACCAGCCCCAGCATTTT.

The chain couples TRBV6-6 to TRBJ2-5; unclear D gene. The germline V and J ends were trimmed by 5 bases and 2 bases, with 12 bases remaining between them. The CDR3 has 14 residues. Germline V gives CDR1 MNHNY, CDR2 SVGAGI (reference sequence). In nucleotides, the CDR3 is TGTGCCAGCAGTCTTCCTGCGGATCAAGAGACCCAGTACTTC. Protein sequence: CASSLPADQETQYF.

This CDR3 is CASSLRQGRVDEQYF. Here the CDR3 DNA reads TGCGCCAGCAGCCTTAGACAGGGGCGGGTTGACGAGCAGTACTTC. V is TRBV5-1 and J is TRBJ2-7; 8 bases are a match to TRBD1. The germline V gene encodes CDR1 SGHRS and CDR2 YFSETQ. V was clipped by 4 bases and J by 5 bases; unmatched bases: 11. This CDR3 contains 15 residues.

CDR3 DNA: TGTGCCAGCACTCCTAGTCCAGGGCCCGGGGAGCTGTTTTTT. Amino acids: CASTPSPGPGELFF. The chain joins TRBV6-1 to TRBJ2-2; D might be TRBD1 (5 bases). Germline lookup yields CDR1 MNHNS and CDR2 SASEGT. Trimming pared 7 bases from V and 6 bases from J, leaving 15 bases between. The CDR3 is made up of 14 amino acids.

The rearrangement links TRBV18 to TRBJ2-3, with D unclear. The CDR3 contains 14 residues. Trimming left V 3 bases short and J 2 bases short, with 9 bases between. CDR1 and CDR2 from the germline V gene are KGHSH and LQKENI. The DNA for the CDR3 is TGTGCCAGCTCACCCCAGTCAACCACAGATACGCAGTATTTT. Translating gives CASSPQSTTDTQYF.

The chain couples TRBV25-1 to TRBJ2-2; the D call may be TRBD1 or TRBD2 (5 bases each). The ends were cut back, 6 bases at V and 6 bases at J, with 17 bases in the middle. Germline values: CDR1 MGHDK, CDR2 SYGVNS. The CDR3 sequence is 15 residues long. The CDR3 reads CASSREGTRAGELFF. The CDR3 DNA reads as TGTGCCAGCAGCCGAGAGGGGACGCGGGCCGGGGAGCTGTTTTTT.

The DNA for the CDR3 is TGTGCCAGCAGCTCCTTGGGGGGCGAGCAGTACTTC. It encodes CASSSLGGEQYF. The chain employs TRBV7-9 and TRBJ2-7; D might be TRBD2 (6 bases). CDR3 length equals 12 residues. With 4 bases removed from V and 6 bases from J, the gap between germline ends came to 10 bases. The V gene's germline CDR1 is SEHNR and CDR2 FQNEAQ (reference sequence).

CDR3 protein: CASRGIWTEAFF. CDR3 nucleotides: TGTGCCAGCAGGGGGATTTGGACTGAAGCTTTCTTT. The J gene is TRBJ1-1, the V gene TRBV6-5; D is ambiguous. Trimming removed 6 bases at V and 5 bases at J, with 10 bases between. The V gene's germline CDR1 is MNHEY and CDR2 SVGAGI. The CDR3 extends over 12 amino acids.

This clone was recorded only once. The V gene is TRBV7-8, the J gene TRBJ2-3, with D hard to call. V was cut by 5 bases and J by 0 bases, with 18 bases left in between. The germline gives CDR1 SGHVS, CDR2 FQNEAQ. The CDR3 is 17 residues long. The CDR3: CASSQAPGLGSTDTQYF. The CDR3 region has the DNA TGTGCCAGCAGCCAAGCTCCTGGGCTAGGCAGCACAGATACGCAGTATTTT.